A single sample is the source of the 21 T cell receptor beta chains below, sequenced in a study of technical replicates of blood from a handful of donors. Here immunoSEQ multiplex PCR was the method, and the copy in TCRdb shows in-frame clones only, minus some. The table has about 74,000 clones, 75% to 90% seen once. Input material: T cells isolated from PBMCs. The receptors stem from a human donor in good health.

This clone has only one observation. J is TRBJ2-2 and V is TRBV4-1; TRBD1 matches at 8 bases. The V gene end was trimmed by 6 bases and the J gene end by 5 bases; junction bases not matched to a gene: 11. In germline, CDR1 is MGHRA, CDR2 YSYEKL. This CDR3 region has 16 residues. The CDR3 nucleotides read TGCGCCAGCAGGGATCCCGACAGGGGAGGAACCGGGGAGCTGTTTTTT. Residues: CASRDPDRGGTGELFF.

This rearrangement joins TRBV7-6 to TRBJ2-2; 8 bases are a match to TRBD2. Germline V gene sequence: CDR1 SGHVS, CDR2 FNYEAQ. The CDR3 length is 14 residues. Trimming took 6 bases from V and 12 from J; bases not matched to a gene: 12. DNA for the CDR3: TGTGCCAGCAGTCTCGGACTAGCACCCCCACAGCTGTTTTTT. This translates into CASSLGLAPPQLFF.

This chain links TRBV28 with TRBJ1-2, with 7 bases that match TRBD1. The CDR3 consists of 15 residues. CDR1 and CDR2 (germline): MDHEN, SYDVKM. V was pared by 6 bases and J by 6 bases, with 13 bases of the junction left unmatched. CDR3 protein: CASRPGGTQGHGYTF. CDR3 nucleotide sequence: TGTGCCAGCAGGCCGGGCGGGACACAGGGGCATGGCTACACCTTC.

The chain links TRBV6-1 to TRBJ1-1; D gene unclear. The CDR3 covers 11 residues. Between the trimmed V and J ends, which lost 7 bases and 8 bases, there was a span of 11 bases. CDR1 and CDR2 (germline): MNHNS, SASEGT. CDR3 coding DNA: TGTGCCAGCACCTTCCTCCCCGAAGCTTTCTTT. Translation gives CASTFLPEAFF.

The V gene is TRBV2, the J gene TRBJ2-5, with 7 nucleotides matching TRBD2. The germline V gene has CDR1 SNHLY and CDR2 FYNNEI. Germline trimming cut 8 bases from V and 3 bases from J; bases unmatched to any gene: 0. The CDR3 consists of 11 residues. The CDR3 DNA reads as TGTGCCAGCGGGAGGGAAGAGACCCAGTACTTC. Translating it yields CASGREETQYF.

J is TRBJ1-3 and V is TRBV7-2; D is ambiguous. This CDR3 region has 16 residues. V shed 1 base and J shed 0 bases, with 10 bases lying between them. Germline V gene lookup returns CDR1 SGHTA and CDR2 FQGNSA. CDR3 in DNA: TGTGCCAGCAGCTTAGGTCTCCTTAGCTCTGGAAACACCATATATTTT. It yields the protein CASSLGLLSSGNTIYF. The full variable domain, completed using reference TRBV7-2 and TRBJ1-3, is GAGVSQSPSNKVTEKGKDVELRCDPISGHTALYWYRQSLGQGLEFLIYFQGNSAPDKSGLPSDRFSAERTGGSVSTLTIQRTQQEDSAVYLCASSLGLLSSGNTIYFGEGSWLTVV.

This clone has just a few counts. The chain uses TRBV30 and TRBJ1-5; the D is unclear. The CDR3 sequence is 13 residues long. V was clipped by 3 bases and J by 7 bases, with 13 bases between them. Germline lookup yields CDR1 GTSNPN and CDR2 SVGIG (reference sequence). The CDR3 DNA is TGTGCCTGGAGGGGCGTATTTGGGCAGCCCCAGCATTTT. This translates into CAWRGVFGQPQHF.

The rearrangement joins TRBV7-8 to TRBJ2-7; no firm D call. Trimming took 0 bases from V and 2 from J, leaving 11 bases between them. Germline V gene sequence: CDR1 SGHVS, CDR2 FQNEAQ. The CDR3 sequence is 15 residues long. This chain's CDR3 is CASSLAKAETYEQYF. The CDR3 nucleotides read TGTGCCAGCAGCTTAGCTAAGGCGGAAACCTACGAGCAGTACTTC.

The gene calls are TRBV30 and TRBJ1-3; tentative D call: TRBD1 (5 bases). Per germline, CDR1 GTSNPN and CDR2 SVGIG (reference sequence). The CDR3 totals 12 residues. V was shortened by 1 base and J by 4 bases, with 5 bases between the two germline ends. This chain's CDR3 is CAWSEGGNTIYF. The CDR3 region has the DNA TGTGCCTGGAGTGAGGGGGGAAACACCATATATTTT.

The chain couples TRBV2 to TRBJ1-1; D is undetermined. The V end was cut by 2 bases, the J end by 0 bases, with 4 bases between. The germline V gene encodes CDR1 SNHLY and CDR2 FYNNEI. The CDR3 covers 13 residues. In DNA form, the CDR3 reads TGTGCCAGCAGTGAAACGGTGAACACTGAAGCTTTCTTT. Protein: CASSETVNTEAFF.

This clone was seen once. The CDR3 DNA is TGCAGCGTTGCAGGGGGCAAGAACACTGAAGCTTTCTTT. Protein: CSVAGGKNTEAFF. The rearrangement links TRBV29-1 to TRBJ1-1, with 8 bases that match TRBD1. The CDR3 covers 13 residues. Germline V gene sequence: CDR1 SQVTM, CDR2 ANQGSEA. The ends lost 4 bases at V and 1 base at J; junction bases unmatched: 2.

This clone was detected once. CDR3 in amino acids: CASSFRAGGLHEQYF. The CDR3 DNA is TGTGCCAGCAGCTTTCGGGCAGGGGGATTACACGAGCAGTACTTC. This chain joins TRBV7-6 and TRBJ2-7, with 7 bases matching TRBD1. CDR1 SGHVS and CDR2 FNYEAQ come from the germline V gene. The CDR3 totals 15 residues. Trimming took 3 bases from V and 5 from J; bases not matched to a gene: 10.

The genes are TRBV5-4 and TRBJ2-7; 9 nucleotides agree with TRBD2. Germline V gives CDR1 SGHNT, CDR2 YYREEE (reference sequence). The CDR3 covers 15 residues. With 6 bases clipped from V and 6 bases from J, the junction kept 13 bases outside the gene matches. CDR3: CASKKLAGRVGEQYF. Written as DNA, the CDR3 is TGTGCCAGCAAAAAACTAGCGGGCCGGGTGGGCGAGCAGTACTTC.

The chain combines TRBV5-6 with TRBJ2-7; possibly TRBD1 for D (6 bases). CDR3 length: 12 residues. CDR1 is SGHDT, CDR2 YYEEEE, per germline. The ends were cut back, 1 base at V and 4 bases at J, with 6 bases in the middle. CDR3 loop: CASSLTGYEQYF. The CDR3 nucleotides are TGTGCCAGCAGCTTGACAGGGTACGAGCAGTACTTC.

This chain joins TRBV11-3 and TRBJ2-1; D possibly corresponds to TRBD2 (6 bases). Germline lookup yields CDR1 SGHNT and CDR2 YENEEA. The CDR3 contains 14 residues. Trimming stripped 8 bases from V and 4 bases from J, with 15 bases between. The CDR3 DNA sequence: TGTGCCAGCTCCCTCGAGGGGAGGTACAATGAGCAGTTCTTC. This sequence encodes CASSLEGRYNEQFF.

This chain connects TRBV28 to TRBJ2-3; 7 bases match TRBD1. J was trimmed by 6 bases and V by 5 bases; bases with no gene match: 14. Germline V gene lookup returns CDR1 MDHEN and CDR2 SYDVKM. The CDR3 covers 16 residues. CDR3 in DNA: TGTGCCAGCAGTCTTGCCGGGACAGATTTAGTGGATACGCAGTATTTT. This sequence encodes CASSLAGTDLVDTQYF.

The rearrangement uses TRBV27 and TRBJ2-1, with D possibly TRBD2 on 6 matching bases. The V and J ends lost 4 bases and 5 bases respectively, with 15 bases between them. The CDR3 is 15 residues long. Germline V gene lookup returns CDR1 MNHEY and CDR2 SMNVEV (reference sequence). The CDR3 loop is CASSSRPTGDNEQFF. The CDR3 nucleotides read TGTGCCAGCAGTTCCCGCCCGACGGGAGACAATGAGCAGTTCTTC.

This chain connects TRBV5-4 to TRBJ2-7, with 7 bases that match TRBD1. Germline V gives CDR1 SGHNT, CDR2 YYREEE (reference sequence). The CDR3 contains 17 residues. The J segment lost 3 bases and the V segment lost 0 bases, leaving 12 bases of the junction unmatched. CDR3 sequence (DNA): TGTGCCAGCAGCTTGGTTCATAAGACAGGGATCAGCTACGAGCAGTACTTC. Encoded protein: CASSLVHKTGISYEQYF.

The rearrangement links TRBV4-1 to TRBJ1-1; D possibly corresponds to TRBD1 (5 bases). V was shortened by 2 bases and J by 0 bases, with 10 bases between the two germline ends. The CDR3 extends over 15 amino acids. Germline V CDR1 and CDR2: MGHRA, YSYEKL. The DNA for the CDR3 is TGCGCCAGCAGCCAAAGACAGATAATGAACACTGAAGCTTTCTTT. Its translation is CASSQRQIMNTEAFF.

This clone was seen only once. The chain combines TRBV6-1 with TRBJ2-5, with TRBD2 matching 9 bases. The CDR3 sequence is 18 residues long. CDR1 and CDR2 from the germline V gene are MNHNS and SASEGT. V was pared by 4 bases and J by 1 base, with 13 bases of the junction left unmatched. The CDR3 sequence is CASSVSGLAGYPQETQYF. Here the CDR3 DNA reads TGTGCCAGCAGTGTGTCGGGGCTAGCGGGATACCCCCAAGAGACCCAGTACTTC.

The chain recombines TRBV5-1 with TRBJ1-1, with unresolved D. Germline CDR1 and CDR2: SGHRS and YFSETQ. This CDR3 is 14 amino acids long. The ends were cut back, 5 bases at V and 3 bases at J, with 14 bases in the middle. The CDR3 region is CASSEQNGDTEAFF. The CDR3 DNA is TGCGCCAGCAGTGAGCAGAACGGGGACACTGAAGCTTTCTTT.